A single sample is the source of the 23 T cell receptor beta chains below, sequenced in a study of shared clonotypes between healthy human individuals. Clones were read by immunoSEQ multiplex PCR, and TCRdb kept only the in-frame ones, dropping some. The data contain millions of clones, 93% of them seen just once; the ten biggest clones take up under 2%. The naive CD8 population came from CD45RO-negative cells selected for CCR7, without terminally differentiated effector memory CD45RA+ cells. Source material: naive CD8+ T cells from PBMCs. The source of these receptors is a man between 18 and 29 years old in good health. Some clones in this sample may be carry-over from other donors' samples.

The CDR3 loop reads CASRVGQAIYEQYF. The DNA for the CDR3 is TGTGCCAGCAGGGTGGGACAGGCCATCTACGAGCAGTACTTC. This rearrangement joins TRBV27 to TRBJ2-7; 8 bases map to TRBD1. The germline CDR1 and CDR2 sequences are MNHEY and SMNVEV (reference sequence). After removal of 6 bases from V and 3 bases from J, the junction contained 7 bases not matched to a gene. This CDR3 contains 14 residues.

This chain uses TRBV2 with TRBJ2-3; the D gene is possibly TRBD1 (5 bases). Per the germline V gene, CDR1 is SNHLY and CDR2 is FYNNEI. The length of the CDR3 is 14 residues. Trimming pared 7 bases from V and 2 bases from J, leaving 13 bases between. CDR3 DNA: TGTGCCAGCACCCTATTTGGGGCCACAGATACGCAGTATTTT. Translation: CASTLFGATDTQYF.

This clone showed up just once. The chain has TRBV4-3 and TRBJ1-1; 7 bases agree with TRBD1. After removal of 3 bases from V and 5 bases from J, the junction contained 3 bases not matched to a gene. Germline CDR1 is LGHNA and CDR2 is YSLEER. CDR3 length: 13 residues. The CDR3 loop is CASSQHRGTEAFF. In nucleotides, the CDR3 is TGCGCCAGCAGCCAGCACAGGGGTACTGAAGCTTTCTTT.

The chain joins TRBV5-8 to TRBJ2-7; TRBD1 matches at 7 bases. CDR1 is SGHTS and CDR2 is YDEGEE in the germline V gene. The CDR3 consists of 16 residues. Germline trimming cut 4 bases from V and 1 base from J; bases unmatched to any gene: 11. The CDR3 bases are TGTGCCAGCAGCACACCTTTGACAGGGTTTTCCTACGAGCAGTACTTC. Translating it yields CASSTPLTGFSYEQYF. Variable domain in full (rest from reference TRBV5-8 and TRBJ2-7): EAGVTQSPTHLIKTRGQQATLRCSPISGHTSVYWYQQALGLGLQFLLWYDEGEERNRGNFPPRFSGRQFPNYSSELNVNALELEDSALYLCASSTPLTGFSYEQYFGPGTRLTVT.

The CDR3 is CSVEDWTLSSYEQYF. The DNA of the CDR3 is TGCAGCGTTGAAGATTGGACACTCTCCTCCTACGAGCAGTACTTC. The chain couples TRBV29-1 to TRBJ2-7, with D possibly TRBD1 on 5 matching bases. The CDR3 sequence is 15 residues long. V was pared by 0 bases and J by 0 bases, with 12 bases between. Germline assignment: CDR1 SQVTM and CDR2 ANQGSEA.

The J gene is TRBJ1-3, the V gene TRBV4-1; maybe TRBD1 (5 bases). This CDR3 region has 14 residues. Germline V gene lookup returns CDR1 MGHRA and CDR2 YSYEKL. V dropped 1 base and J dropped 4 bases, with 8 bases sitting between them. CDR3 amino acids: CASSQGTTGNTIYF. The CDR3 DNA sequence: TGCGCCAGCAGCCAAGGGACAACCGGAAACACCATATATTTT.

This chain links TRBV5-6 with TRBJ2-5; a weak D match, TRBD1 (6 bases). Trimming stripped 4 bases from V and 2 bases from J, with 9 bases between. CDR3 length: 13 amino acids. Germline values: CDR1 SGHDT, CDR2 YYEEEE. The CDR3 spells CASSGTLQETQYF. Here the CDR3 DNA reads TGTGCCAGCAGCGGGACACTTCAAGAGACCCAGTACTTC.

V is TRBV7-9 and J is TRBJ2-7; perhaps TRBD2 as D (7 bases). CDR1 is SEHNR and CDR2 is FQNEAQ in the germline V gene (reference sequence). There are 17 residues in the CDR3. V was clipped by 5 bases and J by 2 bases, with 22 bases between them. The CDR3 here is CASSHPFEGGIAYEQYF. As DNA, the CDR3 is TGTGCCAGCAGCCACCCCTTTGAGGGGGGGATCGCCTACGAGCAGTACTTC. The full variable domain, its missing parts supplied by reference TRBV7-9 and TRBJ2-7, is DTGVSQNPRHKITKRGQNVTFRCDPISEHNRLYWYRQTLGQGPEFLTYFQNEAQLEKSRLLSDRFSAERPKGSFSTLEIQRTEQGDSAMYLCASSHPFEGGIAYEQYFGPGTRLTVT.

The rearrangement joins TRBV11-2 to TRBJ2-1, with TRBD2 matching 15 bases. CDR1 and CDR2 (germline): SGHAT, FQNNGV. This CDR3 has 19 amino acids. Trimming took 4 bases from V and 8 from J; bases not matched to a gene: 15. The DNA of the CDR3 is TGTGCCAGCAGCTCCCGGACTAGCGGGAGGGTAATATCTTTCCATGAGCAGTTCTTC. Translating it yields CASSSRTSGRVISFHEQFF.

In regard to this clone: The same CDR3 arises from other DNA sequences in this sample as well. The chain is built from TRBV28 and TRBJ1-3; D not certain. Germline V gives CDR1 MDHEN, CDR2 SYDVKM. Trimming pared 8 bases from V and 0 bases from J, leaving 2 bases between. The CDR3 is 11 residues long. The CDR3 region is CASRSGNTIYF. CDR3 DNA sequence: TGTGCCAGCCGCTCTGGAAACACCATATATTTT.

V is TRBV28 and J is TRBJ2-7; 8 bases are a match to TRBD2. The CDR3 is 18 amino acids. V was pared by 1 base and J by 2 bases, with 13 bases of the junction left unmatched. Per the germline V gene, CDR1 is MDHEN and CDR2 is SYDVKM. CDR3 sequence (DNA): TGTGCCAGCAGTTTATTTATTTTGAGGACTAGCAGTACCTACGAGCAGTACTTC. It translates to CASSLFILRTSSTYEQYF. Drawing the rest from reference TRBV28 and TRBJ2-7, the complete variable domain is DVKVTQSSRYLVKRTGEKVFLECVQDMDHENMFWYRQDPGLGLRLIYFSYDVKMKEKGDIPEGYSVSREKKERFSLILESASTNQTSMYLCASSLFILRTSSTYEQYFGPGTRLTVT.

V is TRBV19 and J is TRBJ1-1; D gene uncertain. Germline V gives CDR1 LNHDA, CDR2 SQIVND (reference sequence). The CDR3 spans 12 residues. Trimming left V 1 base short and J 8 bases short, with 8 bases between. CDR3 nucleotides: TGTGCCAGTAGTATAGTCGGGGAAGAAGCTTTCTTT. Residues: CASSIVGEEAFF.

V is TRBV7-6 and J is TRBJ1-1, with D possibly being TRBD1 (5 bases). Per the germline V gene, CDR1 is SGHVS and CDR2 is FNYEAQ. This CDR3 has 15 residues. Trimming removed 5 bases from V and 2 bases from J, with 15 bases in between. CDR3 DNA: TGTGCCAGCAGCCCCCCGGAGGGGATAAACACTGAAGCTTTCTTT. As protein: CASSPPEGINTEAFF.

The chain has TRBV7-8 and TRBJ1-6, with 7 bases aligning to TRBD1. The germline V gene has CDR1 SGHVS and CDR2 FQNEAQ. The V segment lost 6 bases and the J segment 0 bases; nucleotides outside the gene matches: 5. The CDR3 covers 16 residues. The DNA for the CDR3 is TGTGCCAGCAGGTCGACAGGGAGCTCCTATAATTCACCCCTCCACTTT. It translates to CASRSTGSSYNSPLHF.

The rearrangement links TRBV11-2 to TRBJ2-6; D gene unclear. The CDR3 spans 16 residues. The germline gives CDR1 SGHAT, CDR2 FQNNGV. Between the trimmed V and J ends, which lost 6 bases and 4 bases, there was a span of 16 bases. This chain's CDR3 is CASSSLRAQGANVLTF. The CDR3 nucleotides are TGTGCCAGCAGTTCGCTCCGGGCCCAGGGGGCCAACGTCCTGACTTTC. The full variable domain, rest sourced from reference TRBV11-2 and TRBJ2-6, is EAGVAQSPRYKIIEKRQSVAFWCNPISGHATLYWYQQILGQGPKLLIQFQNNGVVDDSQLPKDRFSAERLKGVDSTLKIQPAKLEDSAVYLCASSSLRAQGANVLTFGAGSRLTVL.

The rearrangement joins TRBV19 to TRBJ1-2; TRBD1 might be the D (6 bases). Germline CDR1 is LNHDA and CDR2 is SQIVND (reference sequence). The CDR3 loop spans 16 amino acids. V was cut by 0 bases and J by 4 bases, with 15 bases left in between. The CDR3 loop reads CASSIDPQQGIYGYTF. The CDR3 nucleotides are TGTGCCAGTAGTATAGACCCTCAGCAGGGGATCTATGGCTACACCTTC.

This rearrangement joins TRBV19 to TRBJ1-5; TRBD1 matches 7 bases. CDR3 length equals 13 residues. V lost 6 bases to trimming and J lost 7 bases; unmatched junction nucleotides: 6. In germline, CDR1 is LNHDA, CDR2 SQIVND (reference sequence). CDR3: CASSRDSTQPQHF. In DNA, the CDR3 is TGTGCCAGTAGCCGGGACAGCACCCAGCCCCAGCATTTT.

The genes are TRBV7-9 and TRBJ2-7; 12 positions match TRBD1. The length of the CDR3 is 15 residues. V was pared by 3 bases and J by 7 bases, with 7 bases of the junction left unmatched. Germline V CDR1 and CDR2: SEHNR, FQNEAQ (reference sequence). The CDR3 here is CASSFLGQGADEQYF. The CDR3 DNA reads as TGTGCCAGCAGCTTCCTGGGACAGGGGGCTGATGAGCAGTACTTC.

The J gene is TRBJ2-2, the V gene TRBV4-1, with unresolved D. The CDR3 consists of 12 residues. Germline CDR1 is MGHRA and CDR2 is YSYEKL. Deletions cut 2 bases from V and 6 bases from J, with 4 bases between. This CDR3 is CASSQSPGELFF. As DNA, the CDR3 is TGCGCCAGCAGCCAATCCCCCGGGGAGCTGTTTTTT.

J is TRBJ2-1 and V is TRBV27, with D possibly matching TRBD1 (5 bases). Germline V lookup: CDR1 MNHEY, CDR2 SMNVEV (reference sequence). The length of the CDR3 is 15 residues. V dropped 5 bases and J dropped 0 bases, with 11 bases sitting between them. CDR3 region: CASSTRDSSYNEQFF. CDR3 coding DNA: TGTGCCAGCAGTACCAGGGATAGCTCCTACAATGAGCAGTTCTTC.

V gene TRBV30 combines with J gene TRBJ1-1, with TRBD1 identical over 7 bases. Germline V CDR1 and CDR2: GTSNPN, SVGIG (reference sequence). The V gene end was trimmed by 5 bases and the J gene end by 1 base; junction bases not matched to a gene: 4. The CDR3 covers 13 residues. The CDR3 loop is CAWVRGWNTEAFF. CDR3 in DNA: TGTGCCTGGGTCAGGGGGTGGAACACTGAAGCTTTCTTT.

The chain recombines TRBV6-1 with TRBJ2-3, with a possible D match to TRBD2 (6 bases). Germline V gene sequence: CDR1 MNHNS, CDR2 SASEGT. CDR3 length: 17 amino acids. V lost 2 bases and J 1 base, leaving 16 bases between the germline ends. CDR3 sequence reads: CASSELVGRGRTDTQYF. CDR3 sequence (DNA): TGTGCCAGCAGTGAATTAGTGGGGCGGGGCCGCACAGATACGCAGTATTTT.

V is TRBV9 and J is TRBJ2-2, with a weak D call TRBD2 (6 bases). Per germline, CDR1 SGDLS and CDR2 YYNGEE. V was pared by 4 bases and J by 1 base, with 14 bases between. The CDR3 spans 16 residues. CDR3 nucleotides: TGTGCCAGCAGCTCACCGTGGGAGGAGAACACCGGGGAGCTGTTTTTT. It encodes CASSSPWEENTGELFF. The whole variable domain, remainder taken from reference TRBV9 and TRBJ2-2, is DSGVTQTPKHLITATGQRVTLRCSPRSGDLSVYWYQQSLDQGLQFLIQYYNGEERAKGNILERFSAQQFPDLHSELNLSSLELGDSALYFCASSSPWEENTGELFFGEGSRLTVL.